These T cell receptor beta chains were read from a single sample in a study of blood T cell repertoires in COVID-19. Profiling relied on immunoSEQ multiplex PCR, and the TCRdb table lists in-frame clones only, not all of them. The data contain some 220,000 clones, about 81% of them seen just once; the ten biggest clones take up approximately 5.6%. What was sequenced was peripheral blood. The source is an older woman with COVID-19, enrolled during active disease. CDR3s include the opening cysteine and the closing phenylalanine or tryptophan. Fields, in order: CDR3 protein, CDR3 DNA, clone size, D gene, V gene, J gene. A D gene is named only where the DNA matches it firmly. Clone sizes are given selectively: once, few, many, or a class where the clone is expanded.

CASSRAGSSYEQYF	TGTGCCAGCAGCCGGGCGGGCAGCTCCTACGAGCAGTACTTC	-	-	TRBV7-2	TRBJ2-7
CASSPGVDSPLHF	TGTGCCAGCTCGCCCGGAGTGGATTCACCCCTCCACTTT	-	-	TRBV18	TRBJ1-6
CSVAGGEAGASYEQYF	TGCAGCGTGGCCGGGGGGGAAGCGGGAGCTTCCTACGAGCAGTACTTC	-	TRBD2	TRBV29-1	TRBJ2-7
CASSLGTSGKRGEQYF	TGTGCCAGCAGCCTGGGGACTAGCGGGAAACGGGGCGAGCAGTACTTC	-	TRBD2	TRBV3-1/TRBV3-2	TRBJ2-7
CASSGAQGNQPQHF	TGCGCCAGCAGCGGGGCACAGGGCAATCAGCCCCAGCATTTT	-	-	TRBV5-1	TRBJ1-5
CASSPAQDISGELFF	TGTGCCAGCAGCCCGGCCCAGGACATCTCCGGGGAGCTGTTTTTT	few	-	TRBV7-9	TRBJ2-2
CASSSGTGSGRGYGYTF	TGTGCCAGCAGTTCCGGGACAGGGTCGGGCCGGGGCTATGGCTACACCTTC	-	TRBD1	TRBV2	TRBJ1-2
CASTRQDGVRAEAFF	TGTGCCAGTACTCGACAGGATGGGGTAAGGGCTGAAGCTTTCTTT	-	-	TRBV19	TRBJ1-1
CASSLGRGETQYF	TGTGCCAGCAGCTTGGGAAGGGGTGAGACCCAGTACTTC	once	-	TRBV5-8	TRBJ2-5
CASSLSTVSPLHF	TGTGCCAGTAGTTTAAGTACAGTCTCACCCCTCCACTTT	-	-	TRBV19	TRBJ1-6
CASSQVPPKTSGRNEQFF	TGCGCCAGCAGCCAAGTTCCCCCTAAGACTAGCGGGAGAAATGAGCAGTTCTTC	-	TRBD2	TRBV4-1	TRBJ2-1
CASSFGQGAQNTEAFF	TGTGCCAGCAGCTTTGGGCAGGGGGCACAGAACACTGAAGCTTTCTTT	few	TRBD1	TRBV5-4	TRBJ1-1
CASSPRDSKNIQYF	TGTGCCAGCAGCCCCCGGGACAGCAAAAACATTCAGTACTTC	-	TRBD1	TRBV25-1	TRBJ2-4
CASSYSGGRNTEAFF	TGTGCCAGCAGTTACTCGGGAGGGCGGAACACTGAAGCTTTCTTT	few	-	TRBV6-5	TRBJ1-1
CASSGPGQGPLSNQPQHF	TGTGCCAGCAGTGGTCCGGGACAGGGTCCACTTAGCAATCAGCCCCAGCATTTT	-	TRBD1	TRBV6-2/TRBV6-3	TRBJ1-5
CASSWGTLARGRSEAFF	TGTGCCAGCAGCTGGGGGACACTGGCACGGGGCCGGTCTGAAGCTTTCTTT	-	-	TRBV7-8	TRBJ1-1
CASSRGLSGLQMF	TGTGCCAGCAGCCGAGGACTGTCCGGGCTTCAGATGTTC	-	-	TRBV14	TRBJ2-7
CASSLLAGGGTTYEQFF	TGCGCCAGCAGCTTACTAGCGGGAGGGGGAACGACTTATGAGCAGTTCTTC	-	TRBD2	TRBV5-1	TRBJ2-1
CASSQADGTSYGYTF	TGCGCCAGCAGCCAAGCGGACGGGACAAGCTATGGCTACACCTTC	-	-	TRBV4-3	TRBJ1-2
CASSPSSRQGGGNTIYF	TGCGCCAGCAGCCCTAGCAGTCGACAGGGGGGAGGAAACACCATATATTTT	once	TRBD1	TRBV5-1	TRBJ1-3